One and the same sample provided the 6 T cell receptor beta chains below, sequenced in a study of T cell changes during pregnancy in multiple sclerosis. Repertoires were generated with immunoSEQ multiplex PCR, while TCRdb's copy carries only in-frame clones and drops some. The table lists around 34,000 clones, approximately 90% of them singletons. The source was CD8+ T cells from peripheral blood mononuclear cells, collected before pregnancy. The receptors here all came from a female donor with multiple sclerosis, enrolled in a pregnancy study.

The chain employs TRBV4-1 and TRBJ1-2; D gene ambiguous. CDR1 and CDR2 from the germline V gene are MGHRA and YSYEKL. Trimming stripped 0 bases from V and 2 bases from J, with 10 bases between. CDR3 length equals 15 residues. This CDR3 is CASSQEFTGNYGYTF. CDR3 bases: TGCGCCAGCAGCCAAGAATTTACGGGAAACTATGGCTACACCTTC.

With respect to this clone: The junction departs from germline at one end; a sequencing error may be responsible. The rearrangement joins TRBV6-5 to TRBJ1-6; D is possibly TRBD1 (6 bases). The germline gives CDR1 MNHEY, CDR2 SVGAGI. CDR3 length equals 15 residues. CDR3 nucleotide sequence: TGTGCCAGCAGTTCTATACGGACAGTTTCTTCATCCCTCCACTTT. Protein: CASSSIRTVSSSLHF.

The chain uses TRBV7-9 and TRBJ2-3, with 8 positions matching TRBD2. CDR1 is SEHNR and CDR2 is FQNEAQ in the germline V gene (reference sequence). Losses at the gene ends were 5 bases for V and 0 bases for J; bases not matched to a gene: 10. The length of the CDR3 is 17 residues. For the CDR3, the DNA is TGTGCCAGCAGCCCGAGCCTCCTAGCGGGTAGCACAGATACGCAGTATTTT. Protein: CASSPSLLAGSTDTQYF.

The chain recombines TRBV6-4 with TRBJ2-1; D gene unclear. V was pared by 0 bases and J by 6 bases, with 15 bases between. CDR1 and CDR2 (germline): MRHNA, SNTAGT. This CDR3 spans 16 amino acids. CDR3 region: CASSDSASGVFNEQFF. The DNA of the CDR3 is TGTGCCAGCAGTGACTCGGCTAGTGGTGTGTTCAATGAGCAGTTCTTC.

The V gene is TRBV4-1, the J gene TRBJ1-1; possible D gene TRBD1, 5 bases. V was shortened by 7 bases and J by 3 bases, with 18 bases between the two germline ends. Looked up from germline, CDR1 is MGHRA and CDR2 is YSYEKL. The CDR3 totals 15 residues. The CDR3 DNA is TGCGCCAGCACCCCAAGCCAGGGAAGGGACACTGAAGCTTTCTTT. Amino acid sequence: CASTPSQGRDTEAFF.

The V gene is TRBV6-5, the J gene TRBJ2-5; D uncertain. This CDR3 has 12 amino acids. V gave up 8 bases and J gave up 3 bases, with 10 bases separating them. The germline V gene encodes CDR1 MNHEY and CDR2 SVGAGI. This CDR3 reads CASGPSEETQYF. The CDR3 DNA reads TGTGCCAGCGGGCCCTCCGAAGAGACCCAGTACTTC.